Listed here are 18 T cell receptor beta chains from one sample, sequenced in a study of cytomegalovirus exposure and HLA in healthy donors. The PCR made use of 60 Vbeta and 13 Jbeta primers. TCRdb's copy holds only in-frame clones and misses some; the assay was immunoSEQ multiplex PCR. Counted here are approximately 180,000 clones, more than 80% occurring once; the ten biggest clones make up roughly 4.5%. Sequenced input: PBMCs. The receptors stem from a woman between 18 and 29 years old in good health and CMV-seropositive.

The rearrangement links TRBV19 to TRBJ2-1, with 7 bases identical to TRBD2. Unmatched junction bases numbered 6, after V lost 5 bases and J lost 2 bases. Germline CDR1 LNHDA, CDR2 SQIVND (reference sequence). The length of the CDR3 is 15 residues. The CDR3 DNA reads TGTGCCAGTAGTGAGCTAGCGGCAACCTACAATGAGCAGTTCTTC. Its translation: CASSELAATYNEQFF.

There are a few counts of this clone. The V call is TRBV13, the J call TRBJ2-5; D is possibly TRBD1 (6 bases). Germline V gene data show CDR1 as PRHDT and CDR2 as FYEKMQ (reference sequence). The V and J ends lost 5 bases and 3 bases respectively, with 13 bases between them. The CDR3 has 14 residues. In DNA, the CDR3 is TGTGCCAGCAGCCCGTGGGGGACAAAAGAGACCCAGTACTTC. Residues: CASSPWGTKETQYF.

Regarding this clone: One junction end disagrees with the germline gene, perhaps due to a read error. Other DNA variants within this sample encode the same CDR3. The CDR3 DNA follows: TGCGCCACCAGCAGACTAGCGGGGCTACCGAACACCGGGGAGCTGTTTTTT. Translation gives CATSRLAGLPNTGELFF. The chain is built from TRBV15 and TRBJ2-2; TRBD2 aligns across 11 bases. CDR1 is LNHNV and CDR2 is YYDKDF in the germline V gene (reference sequence). The CDR3 runs to 17 residues.

This chain uses TRBV10-3 with TRBJ1-2, with 8 bases fitting TRBD1. Germline CDR1 and CDR2: ENHRY and SYGVKD. V trimming: 6 bases; J trimming: 0 bases; junction bases outside the gene matches: 6. The CDR3 has 15 residues. In nucleotides, the CDR3 is TGTGCCATCAGCGAGACAGGGGAAGCTAACTATGGCTACACCTTC. Its translation is CAISETGEANYGYTF.

The rearrangement uses TRBV25-1 and TRBJ1-5, with D unclear. CDR1 is MGHDK and CDR2 is SYGVNS in the germline V gene. V lost 3 bases and J lost 5, with 8 bases in between. This CDR3 has 13 residues. This CDR3 is CASSEWLDQPQHF. CDR3 bases: TGTGCCAGCAGTGAGTGGCTCGATCAGCCCCAGCATTTT.

The rearrangement links TRBV2 to TRBJ1-1, with D possibly matching TRBD1 (5 bases). The CDR3 is 13 residues long. The germline V gene encodes CDR1 SNHLY and CDR2 FYNNEI. Trimming removed 9 bases at V and 4 bases at J, with 15 bases between. CDR3 protein: CARGGRQGTEAFF. The CDR3, as DNA: TGTGCCAGGGGGGGGAGGCAAGGCACTGAAGCTTTCTTT.

CDR3 sequence reads: CASSLEASGGEGDEQFF. The CDR3 region has the DNA TGCGCCAGCAGCTTGGAGGCTAGCGGGGGGGAGGGCGATGAGCAGTTCTTC. The chain joins TRBV5-1 to TRBJ2-1, with 12 bases identical to TRBD2. Germline V gene data show CDR1 as SGHRS and CDR2 as YFSETQ. The CDR3 consists of 17 residues. After removal of 0 bases from V and 8 bases from J, the junction contained 9 bases not matched to a gene.

The chain combines TRBV2 with TRBJ1-5; D gene uncertain. The CDR3 loop spans 12 amino acids. V was clipped by 6 bases and J by 6 bases, with 9 bases between them. CDR1 is SNHLY, CDR2 FYNNEI, per germline. The CDR3 DNA reads TGTGCCAGCAGGGGAGGAACTCAGCCCCAGCATTTT. It codes for CASRGGTQPQHF. The complete variable domain, with remaining parts taken from reference TRBV2 and TRBJ1-5, reads EPEVTQTPSHQVTQMGQEVILRCVPISNHLYFYWYRQILGQKVEFLVSFYNNEISEKSEIFDDQFSVERPDGSNFTLKIRSTKLEDSAMYFCASRGGTQPQHFGDGTRLSIL.

J is TRBJ1-5 and V is TRBV21-1; the table's D call, TRBD1, has no DNA check behind it. TRBV21-1 is described as a pseudogene. The CDR3 consists of 16 residues. The CDR3 sequence is CASSATLWTADQPQHF. The CDR3 coding sequence is TGTGCCAGCAGCGCGACACTATGGACAGCGGATCAGCCCCAGCATTTT.

The V call is TRBV7-2, the J call TRBJ2-7; 9 nucleotides match TRBD1. Losses at the gene ends were 6 bases for V and 0 bases for J; bases not matched to a gene: 0. This CDR3 is built from 13 residues. CDR1 is SGHTA and CDR2 is FQGNSA in the germline V gene. CDR3 in amino acids: CASRGQGSYEQYF. In DNA form, the CDR3 reads TGTGCCAGCAGGGGACAGGGCTCCTACGAGCAGTACTTC.

This clone has a handful of counts. Sequence at one end of the junction differs from germline and may be a read error. The chain combines TRBV7-9 with TRBJ2-7; D may be TRBD1 (6 bases). The germline V gene encodes CDR1 SEHNR and CDR2 FQNEAQ (reference sequence). The CDR3 extends over 17 amino acids. The CDR3, as DNA: TGTTCCAGCAGCTTATTCGCGCGGCAGGGGTTTCACCACGAGCAGTACTTC. Translating gives CSSSLFARQGFHHEQYF.

This clone turned up a few times. The chain is built from TRBV11-2 and TRBJ1-4, with D possibly matching TRBD1 (6 bases). V was clipped by 2 bases and J by 8 bases, with 6 bases between them. The CDR3 length is 12 residues. Germline-derived CDR1 and CDR2 are SGHAT and FQNNGV. The CDR3 region has the DNA TGTGCCAGCAGCTTACAGGGGGAAAAACTGTTTTTT. Its protein product is CASSLQGEKLFF.

This chain links TRBV5-1 with TRBJ2-2; a weak D match, TRBD2 (6 bases). The CDR3 spans 15 residues. Germline-derived CDR1 and CDR2 are SGHRS and YFSETQ. V lost 4 bases to trimming and J lost 3 bases, with 13 bases between them. CDR3 region: CASSPSSAYTGELFF. Here the CDR3 DNA reads TGCGCCAGCAGCCCCTCTAGCGCTTACACCGGGGAGCTGTTTTTT. The whole variable domain, remainder taken from reference TRBV5-1 and TRBJ2-2, is KAGVTQTPRYLIKTRGQQVTLSCSPISGHRSVSWYQQTPGQGLQFLFEYFSETQRNKGNFPGRFSGRQFSNSRSEMNVSTLELGDSALYLCASSPSSAYTGELFFGEGSRLTVL.

The V call is TRBV7-9, the J call TRBJ1-2; TRBD1 might be the D (6 bases). Germline assignment: CDR1 SEHNR and CDR2 FQNEAQ (reference sequence). Trimming cost V 8 bases and J 3 bases, with 16 bases left between them. This CDR3 is 14 amino acids long. The CDR3 loop is CASAEGGEDYGYTF. Here the CDR3 DNA reads TGTGCCAGCGCGGAAGGGGGGGAAGACTATGGCTACACCTTC.

This chain connects TRBV5-1 to TRBJ2-7; D perhaps matches TRBD1 (6 bases). The V gene's germline CDR1 is SGHRS and CDR2 YFSETQ. The CDR3 consists of 12 residues. With 0 bases removed from V and 9 bases from J, the gap between germline ends came to 10 bases. The CDR3 coding sequence is TGCGCCAGCAGCTTGGGGACAGCCCGGCAGTACTTC. It translates to CASSLGTARQYF.

The chain uses TRBV25-1 and TRBJ2-7; 9 nucleotides agree with TRBD1. Germline-derived CDR1 and CDR2 are MGHDK and SYGVNS. The J segment lost 4 bases and the V segment lost 8 bases, leaving 6 bases of the junction unmatched. The length of the CDR3 is 13 residues. CDR3: CASRGQGTYEQYF. DNA of the CDR3: TGTGCCAGCCGAGGACAGGGGACGTACGAGCAGTACTTC.

The V call is TRBV5-1, the J call TRBJ1-2, with 12 bases that match TRBD1. Losses at the gene ends were 4 bases for V and 7 bases for J; bases not matched to a gene: 11. CDR3 length: 16 amino acids. CDR1 and CDR2 (germline): SGHRS, YFSETQ. CDR3 in amino acids: CASSTMGGQGAGGYTF. The CDR3 DNA reads as TGCGCCAGCAGCACGATGGGGGGACAGGGGGCAGGTGGCTACACCTTC.

The J gene is TRBJ2-7, the V gene TRBV4-2, with a possible D match to TRBD2 (5 bases). Germline lookup yields CDR1 LGHNA and CDR2 YNFKEQ. Trimming removed 4 bases at V and 5 bases at J, with 15 bases between. The CDR3 loop spans 14 amino acids. In nucleotides, the CDR3 is TGTGCCAGCAGCCCCCGGGATCTTGACGACGAGCAGTACTTC. It is translated as CASSPRDLDDEQYF.